This TCR beta chain was retrieved from a study of T cells in Graves' hyperthyroidism and ophthalmopathy. Study-wide points: Median prediction lead before ophthalmopathy onset was 5 to 7 months with the model.

This clonotype was counted many times. What it binds is not known. This CDR3 region has 13 residues. Deletions cut 1 base from V and 6 bases from J, with 9 bases between. Germline CDR1 reads LGHDT; CDR2 reads YNNKEL (reference sequence). For the diagnoses, clinical symptoms, serum thyroxine and TRAb, thyroid ultrasound and orbital computed tomography were used. Amplified regions were TCR beta CDR3 sequences from RNA transcripts. First-round RT-PCR with HTBI primers amplified the TCR CDR3 region. Using its own MiXCR run on the multiplex PCR reads, TCRdb lists one record per CDR3 protein. The data hold more than 150,000 distinct CDR3 sequences, with around 15% observed a single time.

The chain has TRBV3-1 and TRBJ1-1; D unresolved. The source of this sequence is a woman aged 50 to 65 with Graves' hyperthyroidism. The sample consisted of blood. The CDR3 spells CASSQVRGAEAFF. The CDR3 nucleotides are TGTGCCAGCAGCCAAGTACGGGGAGCTGAAGCTTTCTTT.